Given below is one T cell receptor beta chain in context. Its antigen is as yet unknown. Trimming removed 1 base from V and 6 bases from J, with 9 bases in between. CDR1 SGDLS and CDR2 YYNGEE come from the germline V gene. The CDR3 has 13 residues. Researchers ran the PCR with 60 Vbeta and 13 Jbeta primers. Under the authors' procedure: Unique TCR beta chains numbered approximately 76 million in a later analysis, with roughly 9.9 million shared. Using immunoSEQ multiplex PCR, the repertoire was profiled, and TCRdb retains in-frame clones only, with some absent. V, J and clone size reflect that table, while D and trimming were determined from the DNA. The sample lists about 190,000 clones; about four fifths were seen once. The data were obtained in a study of cytomegalovirus exposure and HLA in healthy donors. As for the study in general: From donors who were HLA-typed, an early data release held about 85 million unique TCRs.

Study-level findings and limits: A likely sequencing artifact accounted for one observed cluster of highly shared sequence variants. Cytomegalovirus association was assigned to approximately 160 TCR beta chains.

V and J are TRBV9 and TRBJ2-3; D ambiguous. Specimen: PBMCs. This receptor was identified in a man younger than 45 in good health and CMV-seropositive. The chain's CDR3 is CASSVSLADTQYF. CDR3 DNA: TGTGCCAGCAGCGTATCCCTCGCGGATACGCAGTATTTT.